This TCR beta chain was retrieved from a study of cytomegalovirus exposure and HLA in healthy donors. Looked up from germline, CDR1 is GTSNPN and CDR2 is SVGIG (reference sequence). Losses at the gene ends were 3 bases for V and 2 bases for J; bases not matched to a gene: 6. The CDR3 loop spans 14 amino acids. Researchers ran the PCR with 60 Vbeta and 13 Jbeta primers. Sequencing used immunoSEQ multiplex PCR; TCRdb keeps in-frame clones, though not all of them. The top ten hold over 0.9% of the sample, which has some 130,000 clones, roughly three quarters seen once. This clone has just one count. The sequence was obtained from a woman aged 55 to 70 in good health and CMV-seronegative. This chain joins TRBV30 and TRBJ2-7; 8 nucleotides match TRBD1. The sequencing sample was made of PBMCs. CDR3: CAWRGDRRTYEQYF. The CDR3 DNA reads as TGTGCCTGGAGGGGGGACAGGAGAACCTACGAGCAGTACTTC.